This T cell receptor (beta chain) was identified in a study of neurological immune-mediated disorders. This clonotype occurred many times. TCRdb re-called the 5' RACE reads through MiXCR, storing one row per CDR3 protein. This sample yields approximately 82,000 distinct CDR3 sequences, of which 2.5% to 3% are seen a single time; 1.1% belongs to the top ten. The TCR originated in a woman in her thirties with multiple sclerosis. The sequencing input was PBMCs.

The CDR3 sequence: CSARGGLEDRPFDAQYF. Here the CDR3 DNA reads TGCAGTGCTAGAGGGGGACTCGAGGACAGGCCCTTTGATGCGCAGTATTTT. V usage is TRBV20-1 and J usage is TRBJ2-3; perhaps TRBD1 as D (7 bases). The CDR3 has 17 residues. CDR1 and CDR2 from the germline V gene are DFQATT and SNEGSKA (reference sequence). The germline V and J ends were trimmed by 1 base and 10 bases, with 27 bases remaining between them.